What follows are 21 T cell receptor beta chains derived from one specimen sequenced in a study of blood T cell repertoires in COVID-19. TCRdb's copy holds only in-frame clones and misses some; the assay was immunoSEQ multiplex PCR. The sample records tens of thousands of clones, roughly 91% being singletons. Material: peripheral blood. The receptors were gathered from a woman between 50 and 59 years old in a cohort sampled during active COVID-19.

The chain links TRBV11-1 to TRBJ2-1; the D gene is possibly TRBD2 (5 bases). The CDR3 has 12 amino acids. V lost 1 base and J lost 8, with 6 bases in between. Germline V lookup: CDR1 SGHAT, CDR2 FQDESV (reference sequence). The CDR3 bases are TGTGCCAGCAGCTTAGGGGGAGATGAGCAGTTCTTC. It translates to CASSLGGDEQFF.

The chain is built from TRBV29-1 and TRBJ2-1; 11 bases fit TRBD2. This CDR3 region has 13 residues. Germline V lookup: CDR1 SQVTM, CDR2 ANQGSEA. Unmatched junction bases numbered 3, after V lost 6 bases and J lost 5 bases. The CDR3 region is CSVLTSGNNEQFF. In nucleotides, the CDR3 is TGCAGCGTCCTGACTAGCGGGAACAATGAGCAGTTCTTC.

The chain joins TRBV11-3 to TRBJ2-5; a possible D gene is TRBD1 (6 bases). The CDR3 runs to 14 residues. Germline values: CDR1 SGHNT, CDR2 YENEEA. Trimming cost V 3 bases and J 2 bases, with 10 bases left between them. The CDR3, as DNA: TGTGCCAGCAGCTTCATGACAGGTCAAGAGACCCAGTACTTC. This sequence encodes CASSFMTGQETQYF.

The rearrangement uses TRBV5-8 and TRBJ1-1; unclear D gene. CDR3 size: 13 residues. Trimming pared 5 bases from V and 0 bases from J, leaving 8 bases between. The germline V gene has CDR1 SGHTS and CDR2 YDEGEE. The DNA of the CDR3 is TGTGCCAGCAGGACGACACTGAACACTGAAGCTTTCTTT. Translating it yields CASRTTLNTEAFF.

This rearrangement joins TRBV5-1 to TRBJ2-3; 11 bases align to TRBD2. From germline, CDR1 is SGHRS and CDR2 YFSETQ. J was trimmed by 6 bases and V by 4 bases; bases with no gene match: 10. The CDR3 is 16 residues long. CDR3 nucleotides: TGCGCCAGCAGCAGAGGTAGCGGGGGGGCCGCGGATACGCAGTATTTT. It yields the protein CASSRGSGGAADTQYF.

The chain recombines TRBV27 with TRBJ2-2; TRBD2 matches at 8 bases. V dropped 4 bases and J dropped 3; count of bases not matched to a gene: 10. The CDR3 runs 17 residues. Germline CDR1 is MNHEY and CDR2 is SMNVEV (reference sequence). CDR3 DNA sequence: TGTGCCAGCAGTTCGATGCGCGGGAGGACAGACACCGGGGAGCTGTTTTTT. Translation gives CASSSMRGRTDTGELFF.

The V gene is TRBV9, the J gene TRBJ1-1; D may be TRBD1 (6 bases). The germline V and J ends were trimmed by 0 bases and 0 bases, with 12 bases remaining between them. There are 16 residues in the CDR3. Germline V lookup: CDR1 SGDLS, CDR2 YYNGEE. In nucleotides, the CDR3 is TGTGCCAGCAGCGTAGAGCCGACAGGAATGAACACTGAAGCTTTCTTT. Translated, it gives CASSVEPTGMNTEAFF.

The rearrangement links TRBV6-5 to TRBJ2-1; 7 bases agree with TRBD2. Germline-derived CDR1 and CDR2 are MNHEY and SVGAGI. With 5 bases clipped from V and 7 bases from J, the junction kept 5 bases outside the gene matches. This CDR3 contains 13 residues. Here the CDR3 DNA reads TGTGCCAGCAGTCCACCCGGGGGGAATGAGCAGTTCTTC. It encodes CASSPPGGNEQFF.

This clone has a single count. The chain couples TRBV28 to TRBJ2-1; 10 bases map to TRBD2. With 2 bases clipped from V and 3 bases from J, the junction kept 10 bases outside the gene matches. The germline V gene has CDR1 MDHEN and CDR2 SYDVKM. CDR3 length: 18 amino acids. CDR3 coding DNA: TGTGCCAGCAGTTTAGGGGGGATAGCGGGAGGACTCTACAATGAGCAGTTCTTC. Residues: CASSLGGIAGGLYNEQFF.

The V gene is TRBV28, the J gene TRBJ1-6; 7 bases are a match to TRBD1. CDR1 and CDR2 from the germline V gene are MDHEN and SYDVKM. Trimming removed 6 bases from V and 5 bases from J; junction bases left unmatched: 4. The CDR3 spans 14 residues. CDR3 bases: TGTGCCAGCAGCTTTACAGGGGATAATTCACCCCTCCACTTT. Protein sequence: CASSFTGDNSPLHF.

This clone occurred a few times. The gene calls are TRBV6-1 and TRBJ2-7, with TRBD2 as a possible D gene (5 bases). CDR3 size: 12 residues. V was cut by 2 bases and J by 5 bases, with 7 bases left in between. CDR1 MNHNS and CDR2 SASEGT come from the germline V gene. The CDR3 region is CASSEIGDEQYF. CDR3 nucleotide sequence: TGTGCCAGCAGTGAAATCGGGGACGAGCAGTACTTC.

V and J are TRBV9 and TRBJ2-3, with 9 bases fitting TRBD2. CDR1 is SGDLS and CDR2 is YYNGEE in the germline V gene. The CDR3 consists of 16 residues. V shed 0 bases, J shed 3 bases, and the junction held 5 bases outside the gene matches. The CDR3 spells CASSVGGSGGTDTQYF. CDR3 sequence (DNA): TGTGCCAGCAGCGTAGGAGGCAGCGGGGGGACAGATACGCAGTATTTT.

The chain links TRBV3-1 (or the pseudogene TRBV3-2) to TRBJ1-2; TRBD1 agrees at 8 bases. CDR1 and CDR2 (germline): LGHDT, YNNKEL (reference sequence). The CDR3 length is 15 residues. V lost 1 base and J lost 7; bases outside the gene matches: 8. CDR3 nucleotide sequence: TGTGCCAGCAGCCAAGGGACAGGGATTCTCACTGGCTACACCTTC. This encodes CASSQGTGILTGYTF.

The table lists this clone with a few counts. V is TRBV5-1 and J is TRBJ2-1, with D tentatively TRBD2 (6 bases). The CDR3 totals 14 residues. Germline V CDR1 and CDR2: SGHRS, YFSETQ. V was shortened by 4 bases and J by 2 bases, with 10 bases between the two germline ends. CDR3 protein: CASSPPGAYNEQFF. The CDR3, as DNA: TGCGCCAGCAGCCCCCCGGGGGCCTACAATGAGCAGTTCTTC.

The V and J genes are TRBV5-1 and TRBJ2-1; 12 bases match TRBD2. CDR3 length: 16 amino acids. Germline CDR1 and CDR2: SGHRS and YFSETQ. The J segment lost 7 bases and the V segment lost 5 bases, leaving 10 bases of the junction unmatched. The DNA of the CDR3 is TGCGCCAGCAGTCCTAGCGGGAGGGCCATAGTAAATGAGCAGTTCTTC. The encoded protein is CASSPSGRAIVNEQFF.

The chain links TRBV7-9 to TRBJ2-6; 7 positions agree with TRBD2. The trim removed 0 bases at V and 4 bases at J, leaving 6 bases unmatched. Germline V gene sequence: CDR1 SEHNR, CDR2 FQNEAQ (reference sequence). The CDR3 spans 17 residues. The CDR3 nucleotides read TGTGCCAGCAGCTTAGCCGCGCGGGGGAGAGGGGCCAACGTCCTGACTTTC. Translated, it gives CASSLAARGRGANVLTF.

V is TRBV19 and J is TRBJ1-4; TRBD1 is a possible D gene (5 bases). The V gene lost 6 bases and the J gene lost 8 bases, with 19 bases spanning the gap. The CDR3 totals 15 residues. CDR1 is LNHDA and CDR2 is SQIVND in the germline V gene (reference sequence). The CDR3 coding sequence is TGTGCCAGTAGGGATTCAGGGCCCCTTAAAGAAAAACTGTTTTTT. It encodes CASRDSGPLKEKLFF.

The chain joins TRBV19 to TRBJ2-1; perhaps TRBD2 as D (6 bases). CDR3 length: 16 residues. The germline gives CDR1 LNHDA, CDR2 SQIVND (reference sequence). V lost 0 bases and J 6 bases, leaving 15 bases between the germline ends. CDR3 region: CASSIDPGLWPNEQFF. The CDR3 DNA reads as TGTGCCAGTAGTATAGACCCGGGACTTTGGCCCAATGAGCAGTTCTTC.

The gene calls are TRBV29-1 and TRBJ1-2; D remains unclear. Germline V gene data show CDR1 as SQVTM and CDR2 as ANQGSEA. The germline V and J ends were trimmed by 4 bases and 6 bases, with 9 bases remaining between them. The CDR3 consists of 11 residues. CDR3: CSVGSVDGYTF. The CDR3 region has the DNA TGCAGCGTTGGTAGTGTGGATGGCTACACCTTC.

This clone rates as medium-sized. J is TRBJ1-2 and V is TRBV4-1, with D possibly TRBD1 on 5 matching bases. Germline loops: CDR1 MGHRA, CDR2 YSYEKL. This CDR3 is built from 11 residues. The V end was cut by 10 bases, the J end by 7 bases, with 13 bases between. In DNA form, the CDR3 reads TGCGCCACCACTGGGGGGACTGGCTACACCTTC. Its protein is CATTGGTGYTF.

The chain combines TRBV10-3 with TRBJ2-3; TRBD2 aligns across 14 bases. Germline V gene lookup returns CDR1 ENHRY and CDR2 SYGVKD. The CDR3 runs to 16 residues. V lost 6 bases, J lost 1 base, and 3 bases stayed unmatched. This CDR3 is CAIRGTSGGGTDTQYF. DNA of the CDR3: TGTGCCATCAGGGGGACTAGCGGGGGTGGCACAGATACGCAGTATTTT.